These T cell receptor beta chains were read from a single sample in a study of blood T cell repertoires in COVID-19. Libraries were prepared by immunoSEQ multiplex PCR; TCRdb keeps only in-frame clonotypes and omits some of them. The sample consists of under 200,000 clones, 80% to 85% of them appearing once. The sequenced sample consisted of PBMCs or T cells enriched from blood (not recorded which). The receptors originated from a woman aged 55-70 years who had recovered from COVID-19. Each CDR3 is given with its conserved first and last residue. The D gene is left open where the match is weak. Clone size, where shown, is once, few, many, or a class for clones that have expanded.

len	j_gene	abundance	v_gene	d_gene	CDR3nt	CDR3aa
14	TRBJ1-5	.	TRBV2	.	TGTGCCAGCAGTGAACAGGGGATAGGGGAGCCCCAGCATTTT	CASSEQGIGEPQHF
14	TRBJ2-7	.	TRBV7-9	.	TGTGCCAGCAGCCCTGGGACTGACGACTACGAGCAGTACTTC	CASSPGTDDYEQYF
14	TRBJ2-2	.	TRBV11-3	.	TGTGCCAGCAGCTTGGGGACTCCAACCGGGGAGCTGTTTTTT	CASSLGTPTGELFF
16	TRBJ2-2	.	TRBV11-2	TRBD1	TGTGCCAGCAGCCGCGGGACAGGAACGAACACCGGGGAGCTGTTTTTT	CASSRGTGTNTGELFF
12	TRBJ1-4	once	TRBV23-1	.	TGCGCCAGCAGTCAAGTTTACAGGAAACTGTTTTTT	CASSQVYRKLFF
12	TRBJ2-5	.	TRBV18	.	TGTGCCAGCTCACTCGACCAAGAGACCCAGTACTTC	CASSLDQETQYF
14	TRBJ1-2	.	TRBV5-1	TRBD1	TGCGCCAGCAGCCCGGGGACAGCCGGCGGGGGCTACACCTTC	CASSPGTAGGGYTF
13	TRBJ1-5	.	TRBV15	.	TGTGCCACCAGCATATTTTCGGGGCAGCCCCAGCATTTT	CATSIFSGQPQHF
13	TRBJ2-5	.	TRBV4-1	.	TGCGCCAGCAGCAAAGAGGCCCTCCGGGACCAGTACTTC	CASSKEALRDQYF
15	TRBJ1-5	few	TRBV9	.	TGTGCCAGCAGCGCCGACCCCCGGGGAAATCAGCCCCAGCATTTT	CASSADPRGNQPQHF
13	TRBJ1-1	few	TRBV10-3	TRBD1	TGTGCCTCCAGACAGGGAGTGAACACTGAAGCTTTCTTT	CASRQGVNTEAFF
15	TRBJ2-3	.	TRBV11-2	.	TGTGCCAGCAGCTTATTCTCCCCGTCTTTAGATACGCAGTATTTT	CASSLFSPSLDTQYF
15	TRBJ1-4	few	TRBV7-8	.	TGTGCCAGCAGCTTTCGGACTATGGGAGGCGGGAAACTGTTTTTT	CASSFRTMGGGKLFF
13	TRBJ1-1	.	TRBV29-1	.	TGCAGCGCTTATGACAGGCTGAACACTGAAGCTTTCTTT	CSAYDRLNTEAFF
12	TRBJ2-7	.	TRBV29-1	.	TGCAGCGTTGGACTCGACTCCTACGAGCAGTACTTC	CSVGLDSYEQYF
18	TRBJ1-3	few	TRBV4-1	.	TGCGCCAGCAGCAAAGGCCGAACAGCGGTCGGGTCTGGAAACACCATATATTTT	CASSKGRTAVGSGNTIYF
16	TRBJ1-2	few	TRBV7-6	.	TGTGCCAGCAGCAGAAGCGGGCAGGATCCACTAAAGGGCTACACCTTC	CASSRSGQDPLKGYTF
15	TRBJ2-1	.	TRBV3-1/TRBV3-2	TRBD1	TGTGCCAGCAGCCAACCCGGGACAGGTCGCAATGAGCAGTTCTTC	CASSQPGTGRNEQFF